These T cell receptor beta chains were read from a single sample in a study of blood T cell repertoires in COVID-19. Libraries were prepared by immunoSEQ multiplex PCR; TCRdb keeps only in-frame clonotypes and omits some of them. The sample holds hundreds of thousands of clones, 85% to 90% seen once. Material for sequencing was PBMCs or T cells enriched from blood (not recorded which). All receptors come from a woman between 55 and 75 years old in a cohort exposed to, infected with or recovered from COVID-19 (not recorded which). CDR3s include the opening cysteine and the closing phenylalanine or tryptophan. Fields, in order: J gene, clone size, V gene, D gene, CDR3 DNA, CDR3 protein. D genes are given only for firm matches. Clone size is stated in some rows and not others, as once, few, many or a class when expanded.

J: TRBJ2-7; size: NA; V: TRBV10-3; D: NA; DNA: TGTGCCATCAGTGAGGCGGACTGGCCGCCCTACGAGCAGTACTTC; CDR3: CAISEADWPPYEQYF
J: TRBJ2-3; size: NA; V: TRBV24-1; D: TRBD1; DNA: TGTGCCACCAGCGAAACGACAGGGGGTTGGAAATTCACAGATACGCAGTATTTT; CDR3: CATSETTGGWKFTDTQYF
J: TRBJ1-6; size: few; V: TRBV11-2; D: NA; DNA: TGTGCCAGCAGCTTAATAGGGGAAAGGTCACCCCTCCACTTT; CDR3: CASSLIGERSPLHF
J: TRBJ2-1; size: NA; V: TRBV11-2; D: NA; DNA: TGTGCCAGCAGCCGTTACCTACCCAATGAGCAGTTCTTC; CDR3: CASSRYLPNEQFF
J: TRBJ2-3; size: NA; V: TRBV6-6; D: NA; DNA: TGTGCCAGCAGGACCACGGGACTTAGCACAGATACGCAGTATTTT; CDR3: CASRTTGLSTDTQYF
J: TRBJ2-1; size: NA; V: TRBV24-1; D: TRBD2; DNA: TGTGCCACCAGTGATTTCGAGCGGGGGGGGAATGAGCAGTTCTTC; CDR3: CATSDFERGGNEQFF
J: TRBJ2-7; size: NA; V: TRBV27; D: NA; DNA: TGTGCCAGCAGTTTATTACGGGGGGCGTCCTACGAGCAGTACTTC; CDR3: CASSLLRGASYEQYF
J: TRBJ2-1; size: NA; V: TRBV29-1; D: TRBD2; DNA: TGCAGCGTCCCCGGGACTAGAACCTACAATGAGCAGTTCTTC; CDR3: CSVPGTRTYNEQFF
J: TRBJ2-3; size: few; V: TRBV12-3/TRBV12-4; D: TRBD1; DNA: TGTGCCAGCGAGGACAGGGACACAGATACGCAGTATTTT; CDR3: CASEDRDTDTQYF
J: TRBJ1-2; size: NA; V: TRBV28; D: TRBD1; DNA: TGTGCCAGCAGTGTTCGGGGGACAGGGGTTCTTCATGGCTACACCTTC; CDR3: CASSVRGTGVLHGYTF
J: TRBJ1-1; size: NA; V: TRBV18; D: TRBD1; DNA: TGTGCCAGCTCACCCGCGACCGGGACAGGGGCCGCGGAAGCTTTCTTT; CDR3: CASSPATGTGAAEAFF
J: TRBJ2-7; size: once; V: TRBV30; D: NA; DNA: TGTGCCTGGAGTTGGGCAGCCTCCTACGAGCAGTACTTC; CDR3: CAWSWAASYEQYF
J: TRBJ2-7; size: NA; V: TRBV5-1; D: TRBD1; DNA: TGCGCCAGCAGCCCGGACAGGGCTTATTCAACCTACGAGCAGTACTTC; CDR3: CASSPDRAYSTYEQYF
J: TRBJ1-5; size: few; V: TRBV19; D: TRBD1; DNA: TGTGCCAGTAGTCCCTGGGACAGGGGGAGCAATCAGCCCCAGCATTTT; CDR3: CASSPWDRGSNQPQHF
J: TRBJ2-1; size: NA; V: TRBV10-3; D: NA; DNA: TGTGCCATCAGTGATGTGGGAGGTAAGCAGTTCTTC; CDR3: CAISDVGGKQFF
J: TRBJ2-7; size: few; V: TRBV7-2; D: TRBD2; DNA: TGTGCCAGCAGCTCGCTCGGACTAGCGGCCTACGAGCAGTACTTC; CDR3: CASSSLGLAAYEQYF
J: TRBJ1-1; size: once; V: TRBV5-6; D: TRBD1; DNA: TGTGCCAGCAACAGACAGGGAGCGAACACTGAAGCTTTCTTT; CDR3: CASNRQGANTEAFF
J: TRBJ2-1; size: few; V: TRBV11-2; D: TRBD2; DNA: TGTGCCAGCAGACGGACTAGCCCCTCCTACAATGAGCAGTTCTTC; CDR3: CASRRTSPSYNEQFF
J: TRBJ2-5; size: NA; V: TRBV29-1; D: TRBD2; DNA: TGCAGCGTGACACTAGCGGGCGAGCCAAGGACCCAGTACTTC; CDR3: CSVTLAGEPRTQYF
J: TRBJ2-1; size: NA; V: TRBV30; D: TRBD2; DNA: TGTGCAGGAAGGGCGGGAGCGGGCAATGAGCAGTTCTTC; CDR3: CAGRAGAGNEQFF
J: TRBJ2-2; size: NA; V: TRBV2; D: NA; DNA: TGTGCCAGCAGTAGTCAGGGGACGGACACCGGGGAGCTGTTTTTT; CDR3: CASSSQGTDTGELFF
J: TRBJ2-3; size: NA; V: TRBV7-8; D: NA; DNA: TGTGCCAGCAGTCTGGGAGCCTACAGGGATTTT; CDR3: CASSLGAYRDF
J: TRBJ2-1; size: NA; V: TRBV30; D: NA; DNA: TGTGCCTGGGTCGAGGGACACTACAATGAGCAGTTCTTC; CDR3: CAWVEGHYNEQFF
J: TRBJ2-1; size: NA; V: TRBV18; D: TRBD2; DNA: TGTGCCAGCTCACCAAATAGCGGGAGGGCCCTCAATGAGCAGTTCTTC; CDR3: CASSPNSGRALNEQFF
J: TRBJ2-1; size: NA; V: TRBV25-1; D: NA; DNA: TGTGCCAGCAGTGGGCACAGTAGCTCCTACAATGAGCAGTTCTTC; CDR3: CASSGHSSSYNEQFF
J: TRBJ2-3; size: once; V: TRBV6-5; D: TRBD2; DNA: TGTGCCAGCAGCGGACTAGCGGTGCGAGATACGCAGTATTTT; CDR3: CASSGLAVRDTQYF
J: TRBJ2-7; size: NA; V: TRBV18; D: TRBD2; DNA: TGTGCCAGCTCACCTGCGGGAGCCTACGAGCAGTACTTC; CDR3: CASSPAGAYEQYF
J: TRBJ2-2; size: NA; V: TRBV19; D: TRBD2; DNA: TGTGCCAGTAGTATCCTAGCGGGAGCGGCCGGGGAGCTGTTTTTT; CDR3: CASSILAGAAGELFF
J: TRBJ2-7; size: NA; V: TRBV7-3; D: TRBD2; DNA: TGTGCCAGCAGCGCGGCCGGGACTAGCGGGAGTTACCAGTACTTC; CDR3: CASSAAGTSGSYQYF
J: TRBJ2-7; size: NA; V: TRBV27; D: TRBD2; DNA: TGTGCCAGCAGTTCCCTTCGACTAGCGGGAGGGGGGGGAGAGCAGTACTTC; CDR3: CASSSLRLAGGGGEQYF
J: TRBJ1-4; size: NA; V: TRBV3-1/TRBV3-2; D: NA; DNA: TGTGCCAGCAGCTCCCTTCGCAGACTGTTTTTT; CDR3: CASSSLRRLFF
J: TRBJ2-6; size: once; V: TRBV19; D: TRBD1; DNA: TGTGCCAGTTACCTAACAGGGGGCGGACCTGGGGCCAACGTCCTGACTTTC; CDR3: CASYLTGGGPGANVLTF